These 16 T cell receptor beta chains were all obtained from the same sample, sequenced in a study of blood T cells in healthy people across ages. A sample-barcoded 5' primer and a J-beta primer mix were used in a second PCR of about 7 to 12 cycles. TCRdb re-analysed the 5' RACE reads in MiXCR, keeping a single row per CDR3 protein. The sample lists about 670,000 distinct CDR3 sequences, 40% to 50% seen once, with 25% to 30% in the top ten. The material sequenced was blood. Source of these receptors: a man older than 75 in good health.

V is TRBV5-6 and J is TRBJ2-1; no firm D call. The germline V gene encodes CDR1 SGHDT and CDR2 YYEEEE. The CDR3 has 11 amino acids. V was trimmed by 0 bases and J by 15 bases, leaving 10 bases between them. The chain's CDR3 is CASSLGVAMFF. DNA for the CDR3: TGTGCCAGCAGCTTGGGCGTCGCGATGTTCTTC.

Regarding this clonotype: A much larger clone lies one base from this, so it may be a read error. This sequence joins TRBV14 and TRBJ2-1; D may be TRBD1 (5 bases). V was trimmed by 4 bases and J by 3 bases, leaving 16 bases between them. Germline V lookup: CDR1 SGHDN, CDR2 FVKESK. The CDR3 spans 16 residues. The CDR3 loop is CASSRVYGARYNEQFF. CDR3 bases: TGTGCCAGCAGCCGAGTATATGGGGCACGCTACAATGAGCAGTTCTTC.

V and J are TRBV4-3 and TRBJ2-3, with 10 bases matching TRBD2. There are 18 residues in the CDR3. Germline V gives CDR1 LGHNA, CDR2 YSLEER. V dropped 2 bases and J dropped 1; count of bases not matched to a gene: 9. This CDR3 reads CASSQSYAGTSGTDTQYF. The CDR3 DNA follows: TGCGCCAGCAGCCAATCCTACGCCGGGACTAGCGGCACAGATACGCAGTATTTT.

The V and J genes are TRBV6-1 and TRBJ2-7; D is perhaps TRBD1 (8 bases). V was cut by 5 bases and J by 7 bases, with 30 bases left in between. Germline CDR1 is MNHNS and CDR2 is SASEGT. The CDR3 has 18 residues. CDR3 DNA sequence: TGTGCCAGCAGTCCCCGGACTAGAGACACAGGGGGGTACAATGAGCAGTACTTC. Its translation is CASSPRTRDTGGYNEQYF.

This clonotype was picked up a small number of times. This chain links TRBV5-6 with TRBJ1-5; 11 bases are shared with TRBD1. J lost 7 bases, V lost 4 bases, and 7 bases had no gene match. Germline-derived CDR1 and CDR2 are SGHDT and YYEEEE. This CDR3 is 15 amino acids long. CDR3 loop: CASSVGQGAWQPQHF. The CDR3, as DNA: TGTGCCAGCAGCGTCGGACAGGGGGCATGGCAGCCCCAGCATTTT.

This chain joins TRBV27 and TRBJ2-7, with D possibly being TRBD1 (6 bases). Germline V gene data show CDR1 as MNHEY and CDR2 as SMNVEV (reference sequence). CDR3 size: 14 residues. Trimming left V 4 bases short and J 2 bases short, with 12 bases between. The CDR3 nucleotides are TGTGCCAGCAGTTGGACCCGGGACACCTACGAGCAGTACTTC. Translation gives CASSWTRDTYEQYF.

This chain joins TRBV7-3 and TRBJ2-1, with 8 bases identical to TRBD1. Near its end, the DNA agrees better with TRBJ2-7, so the J call may be wrong. Germline CDR1 and CDR2: SGHTA and FQGTGA. This CDR3 has 13 residues. In DNA form, the CDR3 reads TGTGCCAGCAGCTCGGTACAGGGGGATGAGCAGTACTTC. This sequence encodes CASSSVQGDEQYF.

This chain connects TRBV6-2 or TRBV6-3 to TRBJ2-1; D could derive from TRBD1 or TRBD2 (7 bases each). Trimming removed 5 bases at V and 4 bases at J, with 15 bases between. Germline V lookup: CDR1 MNHEY, CDR2 SVGEGT. This CDR3 has 15 amino acids. The CDR3 nucleotides are TGTGCCAGCAGTACGGGGAGGGGGCTATACAATGAGCAGTTCTTC. Translating gives CASSTGRGLYNEQFF.

The V call is TRBV27, the J call TRBJ2-4, with D perhaps TRBD1 (6 bases). The CDR3 is 15 residues long. CDR1 MNHEY and CDR2 SMNVEV come from the germline V gene (reference sequence). V was shortened by 4 bases and J by 5 bases, with 15 bases between the two germline ends. The CDR3 is CASSWGQGIENIQYF. The CDR3 coding sequence is TGTGCCAGCAGTTGGGGGCAGGGGATCGAAAACATTCAGTACTTC.

CDR3 bases: TGTGCCAGCAGGCCAACACTAGGCCAGTCCTACGAGCAGTACTTC. Protein product: CASRPTLGQSYEQYF. The chain has TRBV27 and TRBJ2-7; maybe TRBD2 (5 bases). V was clipped by 6 bases and J by 1 base, with 16 bases between them. The CDR3 runs 15 residues. Germline V CDR1 and CDR2: MNHEY, SMNVEV (reference sequence).

The chain joins TRBV20-1 to TRBJ2-7, with D unresolved. CDR1 DFQATT and CDR2 SNEGSKA come from the germline V gene (reference sequence). This CDR3 is 15 amino acids long. V dropped 0 bases and J dropped 0 bases, with 12 bases sitting between them. CDR3 sequence reads: CSARDQWGSSYEQYF. The CDR3 nucleotides are TGCAGTGCTAGAGATCAATGGGGTTCCTCCTACGAGCAGTACTTC.

The chain links TRBV30 to TRBJ2-7; weak D call: TRBD2 (6 bases). The CDR3 is 15 residues long. Germline assignment: CDR1 GTSNPN and CDR2 SVGIG (reference sequence). With 2 bases removed from V and 0 bases from J, the gap between germline ends came to 14 bases. In DNA form, the CDR3 reads TGTGCCTGGAGTATAGGACGGGGGAGCTCCTACGAGCAGTACTTC. It encodes CAWSIGRGSSYEQYF.

The rearrangement links TRBV24-1 to TRBJ2-2; 8 bases agree with TRBD1. V shed 0 bases and J 2 bases; nucleotides not matched to a gene: 16. The CDR3 has 21 amino acids. The germline V gene has CDR1 KGHDR and CDR2 SFDVKD. The CDR3 is CATSDLTGQGAVAINTGELFF. The CDR3 coding sequence is TGTGCCACCAGTGATTTGACTGGACAGGGCGCCGTTGCTATTAACACCGGGGAGCTGTTTTTT.

In this sample, this clonotype turned up once. This rearrangement joins TRBV6-2 or TRBV6-3 to TRBJ2-6, with unresolved D. Trimming shortened V by 5 bases and J by 13 bases, and 15 bases separated the two germline ends. Germline CDR1 is MNHEY and CDR2 is SVGEGT. The CDR3 is 13 amino acids. This CDR3 is CASSRPPKKVLTF. The DNA for the CDR3 is TGTGCCAGCAGTCGTCCTCCCAAAAAGGTCCTGACTTTC.

This clonotype occurred a few times. This chain's CDR3 is CASSSTGITGELFF. As DNA, the CDR3 is TGTGCCAGCAGTTCGACAGGGATCACCGGGGAGCTGTTTTTT. The V gene is TRBV6-2 or TRBV6-3, the J gene TRBJ2-2, with 7 bases lining up with TRBD1. Losses at the gene ends were 4 bases for V and 4 bases for J; bases not matched to a gene: 3. Looked up from germline, CDR1 is MNHEY and CDR2 is SVGEGT. This CDR3 contains 14 residues.

In this sample, this clonotype turned up a few times. This chain uses TRBV12-5 with TRBJ2-1; TRBD2 matches 8 bases. The CDR3 has 17 residues. The V gene's germline CDR1 is LGHNT and CDR2 FRNRAP. Trimming took 1 base from V and 6 from J; bases not matched to a gene: 11. The CDR3 loop reads CASGLAAGAGATNEQFF. CDR3 nucleotides: TGTGCTAGTGGTTTGGCCGCCGGAGCGGGAGCTACCAATGAGCAGTTCTTC.